The next 31 T cell receptor beta chains were all read from a single sample in a study of chemoradiotherapy in HPV16-positive cancers. Using immunoSEQ multiplex PCR, the repertoire was profiled, and TCRdb retains in-frame clones only, with some absent. This table has about 1,400 clones, 83% appearing once. Specimen: tumor tissue, collected from a patient who underwent chemoradiotherapy. Receptors were obtained from a human donor with HPV-associated anogenital cancer.

V and J are TRBV5-4 and TRBJ2-3; D gene uncertain. Looked up from germline, CDR1 is SGHNT and CDR2 is YYREEE (reference sequence). This CDR3 region has 15 residues. The V end was cut by 3 bases, the J end by 3 bases, with 14 bases between. The chain's CDR3 is CASSWFEYRTDTQYF. CDR3 sequence (DNA): TGTGCCAGCAGCTGGTTCGAGTATAGGACAGATACGCAGTATTTT.

The chain joins TRBV6-5 to TRBJ2-2; 8 nucleotides line up with TRBD1. Unmatched junction bases numbered 6, after V lost 5 bases and J lost 4 bases. CDR1 and CDR2 (germline): MNHEY, SVGAGI. This CDR3 has 15 amino acids. The CDR3 coding sequence is TGTGCCAGCAGTCAACAGACAGGGGCCACCGGGGAGCTGTTTTTT. Amino acids: CASSQQTGATGELFF.

The genes are TRBV28 and TRBJ1-2; a weak D match, TRBD1 (5 bases). There are 13 residues in the CDR3. V lost 6 bases to trimming and J lost 8 bases, with 16 bases between them. CDR1 is MDHEN and CDR2 is SYDVKM in the germline V gene. CDR3 nucleotides: TGTGCCAGCAGACCCGGGGGGGTTAGAGGCTACACCTTC. Its protein product is CASRPGGVRGYTF.

The chain joins TRBV27 to TRBJ1-5; no definite D call. Trimming took 4 bases from V and 4 from J, leaving 8 bases between them. CDR1 MNHEY and CDR2 SMNVEV come from the germline V gene (reference sequence). This CDR3 is built from 13 residues. This chain's CDR3 is CASSSTRNQPQHF. The CDR3 coding sequence is TGTGCCAGCAGTTCGACACGGAATCAGCCCCAGCATTTT.

The V gene is TRBV5-1, the J gene TRBJ2-2; no clear D. The V gene's germline CDR1 is SGHRS and CDR2 YFSETQ. V was shortened by 1 base and J by 0 bases, with 7 bases between the two germline ends. CDR3 size: 15 residues. CDR3 protein: CASSLIRANTGELFF. CDR3 bases: TGCGCCAGCAGCTTGATCCGGGCGAACACCGGGGAGCTGTTTTTT.

The chain has TRBV10-3 and TRBJ2-3, with D possibly being TRBD2 (6 bases). Trimming removed 4 bases from V and 5 bases from J, with 13 bases in between. CDR3 length: 14 residues. Per germline, CDR1 ENHRY and CDR2 SYGVKD. The CDR3 DNA reads as TGTGCCATCAGTGGGCGGGACGCCGGAGATACGCAGTATTTT. This encodes CAISGRDAGDTQYF.

The chain combines TRBV11-2 with TRBJ1-2; 11 positions agree with TRBD1. CDR3 length: 18 residues. Looked up from germline, CDR1 is SGHAT and CDR2 is FQNNGV. V shed 5 bases and J 1 base; nucleotides not matched to a gene: 12. CDR3 residues: CASSVLRTGGTLNYGYTF. The CDR3 nucleotides read TGTGCCAGCAGCGTACTAAGGACAGGGGGCACCCTTAACTATGGCTACACCTTC. Full variable domain (missing parts from reference TRBV11-2 and TRBJ1-2): EAGVAQSPRYKIIEKRQSVAFWCNPISGHATLYWYQQILGQGPKLLIQFQNNGVVDDSQLPKDRFSAERLKGVDSTLKIQPAKLEDSAVYLCASSVLRTGGTLNYGYTFGSGTRLTVV.

DNA for the CDR3: TGTGCCTGGAGCGCAGGGGCGGGCCCTAGCACAGATACGCAGTATTTT. This gives the protein CAWSAGAGPSTDTQYF. The chain combines TRBV30 with TRBJ2-3, with a tentative D call TRBD1 (6 bases). Trimming removed 3 bases at V and 0 bases at J, with 16 bases between. This CDR3 contains 16 residues. Germline CDR1 GTSNPN, CDR2 SVGIG (reference sequence).

The chain carries TRBV5-1 and TRBJ2-2; 10 bases agree with TRBD2. The CDR3 consists of 16 residues. The junction had 4 bases not matched to a gene; V was cut back by 4 bases and J by 1 base. The germline CDR1 and CDR2 sequences are SGHRS and YFSETQ. In nucleotides, the CDR3 is TGCGCCAGCAGCCCGCTAGCGGGGGAGAACACCGGGGAGCTGTTTTTT. Translated: CASSPLAGENTGELFF.

CDR3 DNA sequence: TGTGCCAGCAGCTCGGGACAGGCTGGAGATACGCAGTATTTT. It codes for CASSSGQAGDTQYF. The chain has TRBV7-2 and TRBJ2-3; 8 bases are shared with TRBD1. V dropped 4 bases and J dropped 5; count of bases not matched to a gene: 5. Per germline, CDR1 SGHTA and CDR2 FQGNSA. This CDR3 is built from 14 residues.

The V gene is TRBV5-1, the J gene TRBJ2-4; TRBD2 matches at 9 bases. Losses at the gene ends were 0 bases for V and 3 bases for J; bases not matched to a gene: 22. The germline gives CDR1 SGHRS, CDR2 YFSETQ. The CDR3 spans 22 residues. CDR3 sequence: CASSLAGIRISGSKGSKNIQYF. CDR3 DNA sequence: TGCGCCAGCAGCTTGGCGGGGATTAGGATTAGCGGGAGTAAGGGTAGCAAAAACATTCAGTACTTC. Combining the CDR3 with reference TRBV5-1 and TRBJ2-4 gives the whole variable domain KAGVTQTPRYLIKTRGQQVTLSCSPISGHRSVSWYQQTPGQGLQFLFEYFSETQRNKGNFPGRFSGRQFSNSRSEMNVSTLELGDSALYLCASSLAGIRISGSKGSKNIQYFGAGTRLSVL.

V gene TRBV2 combines with J gene TRBJ2-1, with D perhaps TRBD1 or TRBD2 (6 bases each). V lost 10 bases and J lost 5, with 15 bases in between. Per the germline V gene, CDR1 is SNHLY and CDR2 is FYNNEI. This CDR3 is 13 amino acids long. The CDR3, as DNA: TGTGCCACCCAACCCGGGGGCGACAATGAGCAGTTCTTC. This codes for CATQPGGDNEQFF.

The gene calls are TRBV11-1 and TRBJ1-6; 7 bases agree with TRBD1. The CDR3 consists of 14 residues. CDR1 is SGHAT and CDR2 is FQDESV in the germline V gene (reference sequence). Unmatched junction bases numbered 4, after V lost 4 bases and J lost 7 bases. The CDR3 nucleotides read TGTGCCAGCAGCTATGGGACAGAAAATTCACCCCTCCACTTT. Translated: CASSYGTENSPLHF.

The chain couples TRBV10-3 to TRBJ2-5; D perhaps matches TRBD2 (5 bases). Germline CDR1 and CDR2: ENHRY and SYGVKD. The ends were cut back, 10 bases at V and 6 bases at J, with 21 bases in the middle. The CDR3 extends over 14 amino acids. CDR3 nucleotides: TGTGCCACCAGCATGGATCCCCGGGAAAAGACCCAGTACTTC. It codes for CATSMDPREKTQYF.

The table lists this clone with a count of one. The chain uses TRBV14 and TRBJ1-2, with 7 positions matching TRBD1. This CDR3 contains 15 residues. J lost 4 bases, V lost 0 bases, and 5 bases had no gene match. In germline, CDR1 is SGHDN, CDR2 FVKESK. The CDR3 sequence is CASSQDGTALYGYTF. CDR3 in DNA: TGTGCCAGCAGCCAAGATGGGACAGCACTCTATGGCTACACCTTC.

The chain links TRBV5-1 to TRBJ2-5; D is uncertain. Germline V gives CDR1 SGHRS, CDR2 YFSETQ. Trimming removed 2 bases at V and 5 bases at J, with 13 bases between. The CDR3 runs to 14 residues. The CDR3 spells CASSFKGLGETQYF. The DNA of the CDR3 is TGCGCCAGCAGCTTCAAAGGGTTGGGGGAGACCCAGTACTTC.

The V gene is TRBV5-6, the J gene TRBJ2-7; D not certain. With 4 bases removed from V and 2 bases from J, the gap between germline ends came to 16 bases. The CDR3 contains 15 residues. Germline values: CDR1 SGHDT, CDR2 YYEEEE. CDR3 nucleotides: TGTGCCAGCAGCACCGAGGATGGCGGTACCTACGAGCAGTACTTC. As protein: CASSTEDGGTYEQYF.

This clone appeared a single time. This sequence joins TRBV19 and TRBJ1-5, with D possibly TRBD1 on 5 matching bases. The V and J ends lost 0 bases and 3 bases respectively, with 21 bases between them. Germline V gene lookup returns CDR1 LNHDA and CDR2 SQIVND (reference sequence). The CDR3 sequence is 19 residues long. The CDR3 reads CASSIDQGGRWYDNQPQHF. Here the CDR3 DNA reads TGTGCCAGTAGTATAGATCAGGGCGGGCGGTGGTACGACAATCAGCCCCAGCATTTT. Full variable domain (outside the CDR3, taken from reference TRBV19 and TRBJ1-5): DGGITQSPKYLFRKEGQNVTLSCEQNLNHDAMYWYRQDPGQGLRLIYYSQIVNDFQKGDIAEGYSVSREKKESFPLTVTSAQKNPTAFYLCASSIDQGGRWYDNQPQHFGDGTRLSIL.

The genes are TRBV2 and TRBJ1-1, with D possibly being TRBD1 (5 bases). Germline V CDR1 and CDR2: SNHLY, FYNNEI. This CDR3 has 13 residues. Trimming left V 4 bases short and J 3 bases short, with 9 bases between. DNA of the CDR3: TGTGCCAGCAGTGGACAGCCCGACACTGAAGCTTTCTTT. Translating gives CASSGQPDTEAFF.

The chain is built from TRBV29-1 and TRBJ2-7, with 9 positions matching TRBD1. With V trimmed by 6 bases and J by 6 bases, 9 bases remained unmatched. This CDR3 region has 13 residues. Germline values: CDR1 SQVTM, CDR2 ANQGSEA. CDR3 sequence (DNA): TGCAGCGTGATCAGGGACAGGGTCTCCGAGCAGTACTTC. This codes for CSVIRDRVSEQYF.

The V gene is TRBV6-4, the J gene TRBJ1-1; no reliable D call. V shed 6 bases and J shed 2 bases, with 10 bases lying between them. The length of the CDR3 is 13 residues. CDR1 is MRHNA, CDR2 SNTAGT, per germline. In DNA form, the CDR3 reads TGTGCCAGCAGCGTCGACTCCAACACTGAAGCTTTCTTT. It codes for CASSVDSNTEAFF.

The J gene is TRBJ2-3, the V gene TRBV19; D may be TRBD1 (5 bases). The CDR3 covers 15 residues. The V end was cut by 6 bases, the J end by 0 bases, with 13 bases between. Germline V gene sequence: CDR1 LNHDA, CDR2 SQIVND (reference sequence). DNA for the CDR3: TGTGCCAGTAGCACGGACACTGCTAGCACAGATACGCAGTATTTT. This sequence encodes CASSTDTASTDTQYF.

The chain recombines TRBV10-3 with TRBJ2-3, with 11 positions matching TRBD2. The CDR3 is made up of 18 amino acids. The V and J ends lost 3 bases and 2 bases, in that order; junction bases with no gene match: 10. In germline, CDR1 is ENHRY, CDR2 SYGVKD. In DNA, the CDR3 is TGTGCCATCAGTGACACTAGCGGGAGTTCACCGGACACAGATACGCAGTATTTT. It specifies CAISDTSGSSPDTDTQYF.

This clone was seen only once. This chain uses TRBV19 with TRBJ1-4; perhaps TRBD1 as D (5 bases). The CDR3 length is 14 residues. Germline V gene lookup returns CDR1 LNHDA and CDR2 SQIVND (reference sequence). The V end lost 3 bases, the J end lost 6 bases, and 11 bases lay between the germline ends. DNA for the CDR3: TGTGCCAGTAGTATTGGGCAGGGAGATGAAAAACTGTTTTTT. Translating gives CASSIGQGDEKLFF.

The V gene is TRBV19, the J gene TRBJ2-7, with 11 bases matching TRBD1. The length of the CDR3 is 14 residues. V trimming: 3 bases; J trimming: 7 bases; junction bases outside the gene matches: 5. Germline lookup yields CDR1 LNHDA and CDR2 SQIVND (reference sequence). Written as DNA, the CDR3 is TGTGCCAGTAGTATCTTCCGGGACAGGGGGGAGCAGTACTTC. It yields the protein CASSIFRDRGEQYF.

The rearrangement links TRBV9 to TRBJ2-3; 10 positions agree with TRBD2. Losses at the gene ends were 0 bases for V and 7 bases for J; bases not matched to a gene: 8. The CDR3 contains 16 residues. Germline V gives CDR1 SGDLS, CDR2 YYNGEE. CDR3 sequence: CASSVVVSGGRNTQYF. CDR3 in DNA: TGTGCCAGCAGCGTAGTAGTTAGCGGGGGGCGTAATACGCAGTATTTT.

The rearrangement joins TRBV12-2 to TRBJ2-7; the table assigns TRBD2, which was not confirmed against the DNA. TRBV12-2 is a recognized pseudogene. There are 20 residues in the CDR3. The DNA of the CDR3 is TGTGCAAGTCGCTTGTGCCGGGAGACGCCCCGGGGGGGATCGAGGCTCGAGCAGTACTTC. This translates into CASRLCRETPRGGSRLEQYF.

V and J are TRBV5-1 and TRBJ2-1; 7 bases match TRBD2. The length of the CDR3 is 16 residues. With V trimmed by 5 bases and J by 1 base, 9 bases remained unmatched. Per germline, CDR1 SGHRS and CDR2 YFSETQ. The CDR3 spells CASSISTGGSYNEQFF. CDR3 sequence (DNA): TGCGCCAGCAGTATTTCGACGGGGGGATCCTACAATGAGCAGTTCTTC.

The V and J genes are TRBV25-1 and TRBJ1-1; D ambiguous. Trimming cost V 2 bases and J 3 bases, with 7 bases left between them. Germline V gene sequence: CDR1 MGHDK, CDR2 SYGVNS. The CDR3 is 13 amino acids. The CDR3 nucleotides are TGTGCCAGCAGTGAACTATGGGACACTGAAGCTTTCTTT. Its translation is CASSELWDTEAFF.

The chain is built from TRBV19 and TRBJ1-1; the match to TRBD1 covers 9 bases. The CDR3 is 13 amino acids. Trimming took 7 bases from V and 4 from J; bases not matched to a gene: 4. The V gene's germline CDR1 is LNHDA and CDR2 SQIVND (reference sequence). The CDR3 region is CASTLTGGTEAFF. CDR3 sequence (DNA): TGTGCCAGTACCCTGACAGGGGGCACTGAAGCTTTCTTT.

The rearrangement uses TRBV7-9 and TRBJ2-1; D is uncertain. The V end lost 1 base, the J end lost 7 bases, and 14 bases lay between the germline ends. The germline CDR1 and CDR2 sequences are SEHNR and FQNEAQ (reference sequence). This CDR3 is 15 amino acids long. The CDR3 nucleotides are TGTGCCAGCAGCTTAGGGGCCCCTCCTTTGAATGAGCAGTTCTTC. Translated, it gives CASSLGAPPLNEQFF. Looking up the rest from reference TRBV7-9 and TRBJ2-1 gives the full variable domain: DTGVSQNPRHKITKRGQNVTFRCDPISEHNRLYWYRQTLGQGPEFLTYFQNEAQLEKSRLLSDRFSAERPKGSFSTLEIQRTEQGDSAMYLCASSLGAPPLNEQFFGPGTRLTVL.